This T cell receptor beta chain came from a study of cytomegalovirus exposure and HLA in healthy donors. Amplification used 60 Vbeta primers and 13 Jbeta primers. This table comes from immunoSEQ multiplex PCR, and its TCRdb copy is limited to in-frame clones, with some not included. The sample consists of over 85,000 clones, approximately 86% of them appearing once. The V and J ends lost 5 bases and 6 bases respectively, with 7 bases between them. This CDR3 is 11 amino acids long. Per germline, CDR1 SNHLY and CDR2 FYNNEI. Study-level results: Associated with cytomegalovirus, according to the listing, were 150 to 200 TCR beta chains.

As concerns this clone: The antigen is undetermined.

This receptor was obtained from a middle-aged man in good health and CMV-seronegative. The chain uses TRBV2 and TRBJ1-2, with D unresolved. Material for sequencing was PBMCs. The CDR3 is CASSPLNGYTF. In nucleotides, the CDR3 is TGTGCCAGCAGTCCCCTAAATGGCTACACCTTC.